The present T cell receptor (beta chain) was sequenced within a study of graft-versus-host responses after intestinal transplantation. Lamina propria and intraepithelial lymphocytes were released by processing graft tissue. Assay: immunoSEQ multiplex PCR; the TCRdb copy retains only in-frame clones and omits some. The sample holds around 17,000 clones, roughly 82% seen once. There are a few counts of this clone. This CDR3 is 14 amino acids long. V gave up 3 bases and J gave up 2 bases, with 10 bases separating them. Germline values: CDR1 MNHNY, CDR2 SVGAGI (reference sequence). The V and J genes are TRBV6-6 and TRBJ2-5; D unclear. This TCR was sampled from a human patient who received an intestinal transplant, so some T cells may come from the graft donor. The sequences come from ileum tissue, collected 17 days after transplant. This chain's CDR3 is CASSYLGIQETQYF. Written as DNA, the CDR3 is TGTGCCAGCAGTTATCTTGGGATTCAAGAGACCCAGTACTTC.